This T cell receptor (beta chain) derives from a study of T cells in Graves' hyperthyroidism and ophthalmopathy. From germline, CDR1 is SQVTM and CDR2 ANQGSEA. V was pared by 3 bases and J by 8 bases, with 7 bases between. CDR3 length equals 10 residues. Amplification yielded TCR beta CDR3 regions, with RNA transcripts as the source. Primed by the HTBI set, a first-round RT-PCR was run on the TCR CDR3. TCRdb ran MiXCR on the multiplex PCR reads and lists one entry per CDR3 protein. The sample gives under 350,000 distinct CDR3 sequences, roughly 18% of which show up once; around 54% is in the top ten. This chain links TRBV29-1 with TRBJ1-1, with D possibly matching TRBD1 (5 bases). This clonotype was sampled from a woman aged 45-65 years with Graves' hyperthyroidism. The sample consisted of blood. The CDR3 DNA sequence: TGCAGCGTTGACGGGGCCGAAGCTTTCTTT. It translates to CSVDGAEAFF.